The 5 T cell receptor beta chains listed next were all sequenced from one sample in a study of CD8 T cells in ankylosing spondylitis. From the 5' RACE reads, TCRdb called clonotypes with MiXCR, one entry per CDR3 protein. Of 240,000 or so distinct CDR3 sequences listed, over 8.5% are singletons. Sequencing was carried out using blood, either unsorted or a sorted T cell fraction (not recorded which). The receptors were gathered from a male donor with ankylosing spondylitis or in good health (not recorded which).

The genes are TRBV6-5 and TRBJ1-1; no clear D. The CDR3 is 15 amino acids. With 2 bases removed from V and 2 bases from J, the gap between germline ends came to 12 bases. CDR1 MNHEY and CDR2 SVGAGI come from the germline V gene. CDR3 nucleotide sequence: TGTGCCAGCAGTTACAGGGCAGGTATAAACACTGAAGCTTTCTTT. This gives the protein CASSYRAGINTEAFF.

This clonotype has a count of ten or more. J is TRBJ1-5 and V is TRBV5-1; tentatively, D is TRBD1 (5 bases). Per the germline V gene, CDR1 is SGHRS and CDR2 is YFSETQ. There are 15 residues in the CDR3. Trimming shortened V by 0 bases and J by 3 bases, and 10 bases separated the two germline ends. CDR3 sequence (DNA): TGCGCCAGCAGCTTGGGGGGGTCTTTCAATCAGCCCCAGCATTTT. Amino acid sequence: CASSLGGSFNQPQHF.

This clonotype was picked up a small number of times. This rearrangement joins TRBV27 to TRBJ2-7, with 12 bases identical to TRBD2. V was clipped by 6 bases and J by 6 bases; unmatched bases: 12. CDR1 and CDR2 from the germline V gene are MNHEY and SMNVEV (reference sequence). The CDR3 runs to 16 residues. DNA for the CDR3: TGTGCCAGCAGCCGACTAGCGGGAGAGGGGCTCTTCGAGCAGTACTTC. Amino acids: CASSRLAGEGLFEQYF.

This clonotype was seen many times. This sequence joins TRBV9 and TRBJ1-2; tentative D call: TRBD1 (5 bases). The germline V and J ends were trimmed by 0 bases and 3 bases, with 9 bases remaining between them. This CDR3 spans 14 amino acids. CDR1 SGDLS and CDR2 YYNGEE come from the germline V gene. The chain's CDR3 is CASSVGAGDYGYTF. The DNA for the CDR3 is TGTGCCAGCAGCGTAGGTGCGGGGGACTATGGCTACACCTTC.

The table lists this clonotype with many counts. This chain links TRBV6-1 with TRBJ2-2; a possible D gene is TRBD2 (6 bases). Trimming left V 0 bases short and J 2 bases short, with 7 bases between. The CDR3 contains 15 residues. CDR1 is MNHNS, CDR2 SASEGT, per germline. CDR3 in amino acids: CASSEAAGNTGELFF. DNA of the CDR3: TGTGCCAGCAGTGAAGCAGCGGGTAACACCGGGGAGCTGTTTTTT.